The 31 T cell receptor beta chains given below trace back to one sample, sequenced in a study of T cell clonality in common variable immunodeficiency. The assay was immunoSEQ multiplex PCR, and TCRdb's table has in-frame clones only and misses some. The profile covers tens of thousands of clones, none occurring a single time. Sample: peripheral blood mononuclear cells. These receptors all come from a person aged 18 to 70 in good health.

This clone was counted ten times or more. The DNA ends 3 residues before the CDR3 does, and the rest of the CDR3 is filled in from the germline J gene. The genes are TRBV2 and TRBJ2-5; 11 bases fit TRBD1. Looked up from germline, CDR1 is SNHLY and CDR2 is FYNNEI. V was clipped by 6 bases and J by 4 bases; unmatched bases: 7. This CDR3 comprises 15 residues. The CDR3 DNA, read in part, is TGTGCCAGCAGGGTAATGGGGACAGGGGGAGAGACC. Its protein product is CASRVMGTGGET. The whole CDR3 reads CASRVMGTGGETQYF.

The table lists this clone with many counts. The read finishes 3 residues shy of the CDR3 end, and the germline J gene is used to complete it. The genes are TRBV2 and TRBJ1-5; no reliable D call. The length of the CDR3 is 16 residues. The V end lost 4 bases, the J end lost 0 bases, and 13 bases lay between the germline ends. CDR1 and CDR2 from the germline V gene are SNHLY and FYNNEI. CDR3 loop: CASSVTGRDSNQPQHF. Incomplete CDR3 DNA: TGTGCCAGCAGTGTCACTGGTCGCGATAGCAATCAGCCC.

This clone was seen a few times. The read halts 3 residues ahead of the CDR3 end, with the missing end drawn from the germline J gene. The J gene is TRBJ2-2, the V gene TRBV7-3; TRBD2 matches at 7 bases. Germline CDR1 SGHTA, CDR2 FQGTGA. The ends lost 5 bases at V and 7 bases at J; junction bases unmatched: 7. The CDR3 runs 14 residues. The sequenced CDR3 bases are TGTGCCAGCAGCCCCTCGCGGGAGAACGGGGAG. Its translation is CASSPSRENGE. In full, the CDR3 is CASSPSRENGELFF.

In this sample, this clone turned up many times. The CDR3 is cut off 3 residues early in the read; its end comes from the germline J gene. The rearrangement joins TRBV11-3 to TRBJ1-1; D unresolved. Germline assignment: CDR1 SGHNT and CDR2 YENEEA. The CDR3 has 13 residues. V shed 3 bases and J shed 4 bases, with 9 bases lying between them. The CDR3: CASSFTIRTEAFF. The sequenced CDR3 bases are TGTGCCAGCAGCTTCACAATCCGCACTGAA.

In this sample, this clone turned up many times. The read ends 3 residues shy of where the CDR3 ends; the end is completed using the germline J gene. The chain carries TRBV12-3 or TRBV12-4 and TRBJ1-5; D possibly corresponds to TRBD1 (5 bases). CDR3 length equals 13 residues. V was pared by 5 bases and J by 5 bases, with 10 bases between. Here the CDR3 reads CASSRQLDQPQHF. CDR3 DNA (partial): TGTGCCAGCAGTAGACAGCTCGATCAGCCC.

This clone was found many times. The read finishes 3 residues shy of the CDR3 end, and the germline J gene is used to complete it. V is TRBV13 and J is TRBJ2-1, with TRBD1 matching 9 bases. The V gene's germline CDR1 is PRHDT and CDR2 FYEKMQ (reference sequence). This CDR3 is built from 14 residues. The J segment lost 7 bases and the V segment lost 5 bases, leaving 6 bases of the junction unmatched. Partial CDR3 DNA: TGTGCCAGCAGCCACGGGACAGGGATAAATGAG. This sequence encodes CASSHGTGINE. The entire CDR3 sequence reads CASSHGTGINEQFF.

At least ten counts were recorded for this clone. The CDR3 goes on 3 residues after the read ends, and that part is filled in from the germline J gene. This chain connects TRBV4-2 to TRBJ2-3; D not certain. The CDR3 runs to 15 residues. CDR1 is LGHNA, CDR2 YNFKEQ, per germline. V shed 4 bases and J shed 0 bases, with 11 bases lying between them. The sequenced part of the CDR3 DNA is TGTGCCAGCAGCCTGAACTACCTTAGCACAGATACG. Its translation: CASSLNYLSTDT. In full, the CDR3 is CASSLNYLSTDTQYF.

Notes on this clone: The read ends 3 residues shy of where the CDR3 ends; the end is completed using the germline J gene. The chain employs TRBV7-2 and TRBJ2-5; 8 bases agree with TRBD1. Trimming took 5 bases from V and 7 from J; bases not matched to a gene: 12. Germline V gene sequence: CDR1 SGHTA, CDR2 FQGNSA. The length of the CDR3 is 15 residues. Incomplete CDR3 DNA: TGTGCCAGCAGCGCGCAGGGGGCAACCGGGGGGACC. Residues: CASSAQGATGGT. The full CDR3 reads CASSAQGATGGTQYF.

This clone was detected many times. The observed sequence ends 3 residues before the CDR3 terminus, with the missing tail filled in from the germline J gene. This chain links TRBV19 with TRBJ2-7, with 8 bases identical to TRBD2. CDR1 is LNHDA and CDR2 is SQIVND in the germline V gene (reference sequence). CDR3 length: 14 residues. Trimming at V came to 3 bases and at J to 2 bases, leaving 3 bases not matched to a gene. Here the CDR3 reads CASSITGGAYEQYF. CDR3 bases read: TGTGCCAGTAGTATTACGGGAGGGGCCTACGAG. Based on the CDR3 plus reference TRBV19 and TRBJ2-7, the full variable domain is DGGITQSPKYLFRKEGQNVTLSCEQNLNHDAMYWYRQDPGQGLRLIYYSQIVNDFQKGDIAEGYSVSREKKESFPLTVTSAQKNPTAFYLCASSITGGAYEQYFGPGTRLTVT.

In its sample, this clone was seen many times. The sequence runs out 3 residues before the end of the CDR3; the remainder is reconstructed from the germline J gene. The chain couples TRBV13 to TRBJ2-2, with 7 bases lining up with TRBD2. CDR3 length: 12 amino acids. The ends lost 8 bases at V and 4 bases at J; junction bases unmatched: 1. The germline CDR1 and CDR2 sequences are PRHDT and FYEKMQ (reference sequence). Partial CDR3 DNA: TGTGCCAGCGGGAGGGGCACCGGGGAG. Translation gives CASGRGTGE. The entire CDR3 reads CASGRGTGELFF.

As to this clone: A single base separates this from a much larger clone, so it may be a read error. The read is 3 residues too short to cover the CDR3 end, so that end is filled in from the germline J gene. The chain uses TRBV2 and TRBJ2-3; TRBD1 is a possible D gene (5 bases). Germline CDR1 and CDR2: SNHLY and FYNNEI. The CDR3 totals 13 residues. The CDR3 reads CASRNRPQETQYF. The CDR3 bases that were read are TGTGCCAGCAGAAACAGGCCCCAAGAGACG.

The sample holds many counts of this clone. The DNA ends 3 residues before the CDR3 does, and the rest of the CDR3 is filled in from the germline J gene. The genes are TRBV29-1 and TRBJ2-3, with 7 bases that match TRBD1. Trimming cost V 3 bases and J 4 bases; bases outside gene matches: 7. Looked up from germline, CDR1 is SQVTM and CDR2 is ANQGSEA. The CDR3 spans 14 residues. The covered CDR3 bases are TGCAGCGTTGAGGGCCAGGGGGTTGCAGATACG. Translation: CSVEGQGVADT. The whole CDR3 region reads CSVEGQGVADTQYF.

This clone was detected ten times or more. Read data end 3 residues before the CDR3 end; the end is taken from the germline J gene. The rearrangement uses TRBV5-1 and TRBJ2-2; TRBD1 is a possible D gene (5 bases). This CDR3 has 14 amino acids. CDR1 is SGHRS and CDR2 is YFSETQ in the germline V gene. The CDR3 loop is CASTQDSGANVLFF. Partial CDR3 DNA: TGCGCCAGCACCCAAGACTCTGGGGCCAACGTG.

This clone turned up a few times. CDR3 bases read: TGTGCCAGTAGTCCCGACAGGGGTTTTGAAAAG. Protein product: CASSPDRGFEK. The complete CDR3 reads CASSPDRGFEKLFF. V is TRBV19 and J is TRBJ2-2, with 8 bases that match TRBD1. The CDR3 goes on 3 residues after the read ends, and that part is filled in from the germline J gene. The CDR3 is made up of 14 amino acids. Germline loops: CDR1 LNHDA, CDR2 SQIVND (reference sequence).

This clone was recorded many times. The read comes to an end 3 residues before the CDR3 does, leaving the germline J gene to fill in the end. This chain connects TRBV20-1 to TRBJ1-5, with D unresolved. Per the germline V gene, CDR1 is DFQATT and CDR2 is SNEGSKA (reference sequence). V was clipped by 3 bases and J by 1 base, with 13 bases between them. CDR3 length: 15 residues. CDR3 DNA (partial): TGCAGTGCTAGTTTGGGCGCCGCGAGCAATCAGCCC. Amino acid sequence: CSASLGAASNQP. The full CDR3 sequence reads CSASLGAASNQPQHF.

This clone was seen many times. The read ends 3 residues shy of where the CDR3 ends; the end is completed using the germline J gene. This rearrangement joins TRBV2 to TRBJ1-5, with TRBD1 matching 7 bases. There are 13 residues in the CDR3. The ends lost 5 bases at V and 2 bases at J; junction bases unmatched: 0. Germline loops: CDR1 SNHLY, CDR2 FYNNEI. CDR3 DNA (partial): TGTGCCAGCAGTACAGGGGGCAATCAGCCC. Encoded protein: CASSTGGNQP. In full, the CDR3 reads CASSTGGNQPQHF.

This clone was counted ten times or more. The observed sequence ends 3 residues before the CDR3 terminus, with the missing tail filled in from the germline J gene. The chain has TRBV5-6 and TRBJ1-1, with TRBD1 as a possible D gene (6 bases). V gave up 4 bases and J gave up 6 bases, with 7 bases separating them. The length of the CDR3 is 11 residues. CDR1 and CDR2 (germline): SGHDT, YYEEEE. CDR3 DNA (partial): TGTGCCAGCAGCCGGACAGCTGAA. It encodes CASSRTAE. In full, the CDR3 is CASSRTAEAFF.

In this sample, this clone turned up many times. The read halts 3 residues ahead of the CDR3 end, with the missing end drawn from the germline J gene. The V and J genes are TRBV7-8 and TRBJ2-3; the D is unclear. Trimming pared 5 bases from V and 4 bases from J, leaving 10 bases between. This CDR3 comprises 13 residues. Germline lookup yields CDR1 SGHVS and CDR2 FQNEAQ. The CDR3 is CASSPRYADTQYF. The CDR3 DNA, read in part, is TGTGCCAGCAGCCCCCGTTATGCAGATACG.

A few counts support this clone. The DNA ends 3 residues before the CDR3 does, and the rest of the CDR3 is filled in from the germline J gene. The genes are TRBV19 and TRBJ1-2; 7 nucleotides agree with TRBD1. CDR1 is LNHDA, CDR2 SQIVND, per germline (reference sequence). This CDR3 is built from 15 residues. The CDR3 sequence: CASSTLDRLVEGYTF. Partial CDR3 DNA: TGTGCCAGTAGTACCCTGGACAGGTTGGTTGAGGGC.

Note on this clone: The sequence runs out 3 residues before the end of the CDR3; the remainder is reconstructed from the germline J gene. The gene calls are TRBV20-1 and TRBJ2-7; D possibly corresponds to TRBD1 (6 bases). The CDR3 contains 15 residues. The V and J ends lost 2 bases and 2 bases respectively, with 16 bases between them. CDR1 is DFQATT and CDR2 is SNEGSKA in the germline V gene (reference sequence). The DNA read from the CDR3 is TGCAGTGCTAGATCCAGGGGCGGACCCACCTACGAG. This gives the protein CSARSRGGPTYE. The entire CDR3 sequence reads CSARSRGGPTYEQYF.

About this clone: At one end, the junction sequence differs from germline, possibly due to a read error. The CDR3 is cut off 3 residues early in the read; its end comes from the germline J gene. This sequence joins TRBV7-9 and TRBJ1-1, with D unresolved. Germline V lookup: CDR1 SEHNR, CDR2 FQNEAQ (reference sequence). The CDR3 runs 10 residues. The covered CDR3 bases are TGTTCCAGCCAAAACACTGAA. Amino acids: CSSQNTE. The entire CDR3 reads CSSQNTEAFF.

There are a few counts of this clone. The CDR3 end falls 3 residues outside the read, so it is completed with the germline J gene. The chain uses TRBV11-2 and TRBJ1-1, with D uncertain. Trimming took off 3 bases at V and 0 bases at J, with 5 bases between the two ends. The CDR3 loop spans 13 amino acids. CDR1 is SGHAT and CDR2 is FQNNGV in the germline V gene. CDR3 sequence reads: CASSFRVNTEAFF. The sequenced CDR3 bases are TGTGCCAGCAGCTTTCGGGTGAACACTGAA.

This clone has just a few counts. The read ends 3 residues early relative to the CDR3; the germline J gene fills the gap. The chain joins TRBV2 to TRBJ2-3; 12 positions agree with TRBD2. Germline assignment: CDR1 SNHLY and CDR2 FYNNEI. This CDR3 region has 14 residues. The CDR3 loop is CASSWTSGTETQYF. CDR3 DNA, as far as it was read: TGTGCCAGCAGTTGGACTAGCGGGACGGAGACG.

This clone was observed many times. CDR3 protein: CASSLTGDETDTQYF. The sequenced part of the CDR3 DNA is TGCGCCAGCAGCTTGACAGGGGATGAGACAGATACG. This rearrangement joins TRBV5-1 to TRBJ2-3; 7 bases are shared with TRBD1. The CDR3 end lies 3 residues beyond the end of the read and is filled in from the germline J gene. CDR3 length: 15 residues. Trimming removed 1 base from V and 3 bases from J; junction bases left unmatched: 5. Germline loops: CDR1 SGHRS, CDR2 YFSETQ.

This clone was detected ten times or more. The CDR3 extends 3 residues past the end of the read, so its final part is completed from the germline J gene. This chain connects TRBV30 to TRBJ1-4; TRBD1 might be the D (5 bases). This CDR3 spans 16 amino acids. The V and J ends lost 2 bases and 2 bases respectively, with 15 bases between them. Germline V gene lookup returns CDR1 GTSNPN and CDR2 SVGIG (reference sequence). The sequenced CDR3 bases are TGTGCCTGGAGTTCCATAGCAGGGACTACTAATGAAAAA. It specifies CAWSSIAGTTNEK. The entire CDR3 sequence reads CAWSSIAGTTNEKLFF.

In its sample, this clone was seen many times. The CDR3 bases that were read are TGCGCCAGCAGATATTCAAGGGCCTGGAGG. It encodes CASRYSRAWR. The CDR3, in full, reads CASRYSRAWRYTF. The V call is TRBV5-1, the J call TRBJ1-2; D not certain. The missing CDR3 end, 3 residues past where the read stops, is filled in from the germline J gene. CDR1 and CDR2 from the germline V gene are SGHRS and YFSETQ. This CDR3 has 13 amino acids.

This clone showed up many times. The read stops 3 residues short of the end of the CDR3; the missing end is completed from the germline J gene. The chain couples TRBV10-3 to TRBJ2-2; TRBD2 aligns across 9 bases. CDR1 and CDR2 (germline): ENHRY, SYGVKD. The length of the CDR3 is 15 residues. The V and J ends lost 6 bases and 3 bases, in that order; junction bases with no gene match: 5. The CDR3 region is CAIRTRGGDTGELFF. Partial CDR3 DNA: TGTGCCATCAGGACGCGGGGGGGGGACACCGGGGAG.

There are many counts of this clone. Read coverage stops 3 residues before the CDR3 terminus; the germline J gene supplies the remainder. The chain carries TRBV10-1 and TRBJ2-3, with D unresolved. Trimming removed 4 bases at V and 1 base at J, with 9 bases between. There are 14 residues in the CDR3. Germline values: CDR1 WNHNN, CDR2 SYGVQD (reference sequence). CDR3 sequence: CASSVGQGTDTQYF. CDR3 DNA, as far as it was read: TGCGCCAGCAGTGTTGGCCAGGGCACAGATACG.

Ten or more counts support this clone. The observed sequence ends 3 residues before the CDR3 terminus, with the missing tail filled in from the germline J gene. The chain uses TRBV5-1 and TRBJ2-7, with TRBD1 as a possible D gene (5 bases). CDR1 is SGHRS and CDR2 is YFSETQ in the germline V gene. The V and J ends lost 1 base and 6 bases respectively, with 8 bases between them. This CDR3 region has 12 residues. The part of the CDR3 DNA that was read is TGCGCCAGCAGCTTGATTGGGGCCGAG. This gives the protein CASSLIGAE. The whole CDR3 region reads CASSLIGAEQYF.

This clone has ten or more counts. The read finishes 3 residues shy of the CDR3 end, and the germline J gene is used to complete it. The chain couples TRBV5-1 to TRBJ1-1; 10 bases match TRBD1. The trim removed 7 bases at V and 4 bases at J, leaving 7 bases unmatched. This CDR3 has 14 residues. Germline CDR1 is SGHRS and CDR2 is YFSETQ. Incomplete CDR3 DNA: TGCGCCAGCTCCAGACAGGGGGCTATCACTGAA. Its protein product is CASSRQGAITE. The whole CDR3 sequence reads CASSRQGAITEAFF.

This clone was seen repeatedly, ten times or more. The missing CDR3 end, 3 residues past where the read stops, is filled in from the germline J gene. The chain links TRBV20-1 to TRBJ2-5, with TRBD1 as a possible D gene (5 bases). This CDR3 region has 14 residues. The V and J ends lost 2 bases and 0 bases respectively, with 10 bases between them. Germline CDR1 DFQATT, CDR2 SNEGSKA (reference sequence). The CDR3 DNA, read in part, is TGCAGTGCTAGAACCCCGACAGACCAAGAGACC. It yields the protein CSARTPTDQET. The full CDR3 protein reads CSARTPTDQETQYF.